This entry lists 14 T cell receptor beta chains sequenced from one sample in a study of T cells in Graves' hyperthyroidism and ophthalmopathy. RNA transcripts yielded amplified TCR beta CDR3 regions. A set of HTBI primers served as the primers for a first-round RT-PCR of the TCR CDR3. TCRdb fed the multiplex PCR reads into MiXCR, producing one record per CDR3 protein. Of around 660,000 distinct CDR3 sequences in the sample, nearly 45% are singletons; the top ten hold 6.5% to 9%. The sequenced sample consisted of peripheral blood or thyroid tissue (not recorded which). The receptors originated from an adult man with Graves' disease, either hyperthyroidism or ophthalmopathy (not recorded which).

Regarding this clonotype: A read error may be the cause here, since a much bigger clone is one base away. This sequence joins TRBV10-2 and TRBJ1-2; D gene unclear. This CDR3 is built from 13 residues. Germline V gives CDR1 WSHSY, CDR2 SAAADI. The DNA for the CDR3 is TGCGCCAGCAGCGGTAGTGTTGACTATGGCTACTCCTTC. Translating it yields CASSGSVDYGYSF.

The chain combines TRBV7-8 with TRBJ2-2, with D unresolved. The germline gives CDR1 SGHVS, CDR2 FQNEAQ. Deletions cut 5 bases from V and 7 bases from J, with 14 bases between. This CDR3 spans 14 amino acids. CDR3: CASSQDAWHGELFF. DNA of the CDR3: TGTGCCAGCAGCCAAGATGCATGGCACGGGGAGCTGTTTTTT. The whole variable domain, filled in from reference TRBV7-8 and TRBJ2-2, reads GAGVSQSPRYKVAKRGQDVALRCDPISGHVSLFWYQQALGQGPEFLTYFQNEAQLDKSGLPSDRFFAERPEGSVSTLKIQRTQQEDSAVYLCASSQDAWHGELFFGEGSRLTVL.

The V and J genes are TRBV6-1 and TRBJ1-5; maybe TRBD1 (6 bases). V was trimmed by 4 bases and J by 5 bases, leaving 15 bases between them. From germline, CDR1 is MNHNS and CDR2 SASEGT. CDR3 length: 15 residues. CDR3 amino acids: CASSALTGSDQPQHF. The DNA for the CDR3 is TGTGCCAGCAGTGCACTTACAGGGTCGGATCAGCCCCAGCATTTT.

The sample holds a few counts of this clonotype. The genes are TRBV7-2 and TRBJ1-5, with 7 positions matching TRBD1. This CDR3 has 14 amino acids. Germline V gene sequence: CDR1 SGHTA, CDR2 FQGNSA. V shed 5 bases and J 5 bases; nucleotides not matched to a gene: 6. The CDR3 DNA reads as TGTGCCAGCAGCACAAACAGGGGCGATCAGCCCCAGCATTTT. Its translation is CASSTNRGDQPQHF.

The sample holds many counts of this clonotype. The chain uses TRBV2 and TRBJ1-5; 11 bases are shared with TRBD1. Trimming removed 7 bases from V and 6 bases from J; junction bases left unmatched: 5. Germline-derived CDR1 and CDR2 are SNHLY and FYNNEI. This CDR3 has 14 amino acids. CDR3: CASKGQGAGQPQHF. CDR3 nucleotides: TGTGCCAGCAAAGGACAGGGGGCTGGTCAGCCCCAGCATTTT.

This clonotype has a single count. The junction departs from germline at one end; a sequencing error may be responsible. The chain joins TRBV24-1 to TRBJ1-5, with no clear D. The CDR3 loop spans 15 amino acids. CDR1 KGHDR and CDR2 SFDVKD come from the germline V gene. The CDR3 reads CTSSSREGGNQPQHF. The CDR3 nucleotides read TGCACCAGCAGCAGTCGGGAGGGCGGCAATCAGCCCCAGCATTTT.

This clonotype has ten or more counts. V is TRBV14 and J is TRBJ1-2, with D possibly being TRBD1 (5 bases). V lost 0 bases, J lost 5 bases, and 10 bases lay in between. Germline assignment: CDR1 SGHDN and CDR2 FVKESK. The CDR3 has 14 residues. CDR3 region: CASSQDLGGYGYTF. CDR3 DNA sequence: TGTGCCAGCAGCCAAGATCTCGGGGGGTATGGCTACACCTTC.

This clonotype appeared a few times. This sequence joins TRBV29-1 and TRBJ1-2; possibly TRBD1 for D (6 bases). CDR3 length equals 9 residues. Germline values: CDR1 SQVTM, CDR2 ANQGSEA. Trimming stripped 6 bases from V and 8 bases from J, with 7 bases between. The chain's CDR3 is CSVGQGYTF. The DNA of the CDR3 is TGCAGCGTCGGACAGGGCTACACCTTC.

The CDR3 sequence is CASSLAGTALLGANVLTF. The CDR3, as DNA: TGTGCCAGCAGCTTAGCCGGGACGGCCCTCCTCGGGGCCAACGTCCTGACTTTC. The chain uses TRBV7-9 and TRBJ2-6, with D tentatively TRBD1 or TRBD2 (5 bases each). The ends were cut back, 0 bases at V and 4 bases at J, with 16 bases in the middle. Germline assignment: CDR1 SEHNR and CDR2 FQNEAQ (reference sequence). The CDR3 totals 18 residues. Full variable domain (rest looked up from reference TRBV7-9 and TRBJ2-6): DTGVSQNPRHKITKRGQNVTFRCDPISEHNRLYWYRQTLGQGPEFLTYFQNEAQLEKSRLLSDRFSAERPKGSFSTLEIQRTEQGDSAMYLCASSLAGTALLGANVLTFGAGSRLTVL.

This rearrangement joins TRBV6-5 to TRBJ1-2; perhaps TRBD1 as D (6 bases). Germline V CDR1 and CDR2: MNHEY, SVGAGI. The length of the CDR3 is 15 residues. Trimming took 2 bases from V and 6 from J, leaving 16 bases between them. CDR3 in amino acids: CASSYPQDSRDGYTF. CDR3 nucleotide sequence: TGTGCCAGCAGTTACCCCCAGGACAGTAGAGATGGCTACACCTTC.

At least ten counts were recorded for this clonotype. The chain joins TRBV20-1 to TRBJ2-5, with D possibly TRBD2 on 5 matching bases. Looked up from germline, CDR1 is DFQATT and CDR2 is SNEGSKA (reference sequence). This CDR3 has 13 residues. V lost 1 base, J lost 5 bases, and 11 bases lay in between. CDR3 bases: TGCAGTGCTAGAGTGGCTAGCAGGGAGACCCAGTACTTC. Protein product: CSARVASRETQYF.

The rearrangement uses TRBV20-1 and TRBJ2-7; tentative D call: TRBD2 (5 bases). The germline CDR1 and CDR2 sequences are DFQATT and SNEGSKA (reference sequence). The V and J ends lost 6 bases and 5 bases respectively, with 20 bases between them. CDR3 size: 14 residues. The DNA of the CDR3 is TGCAGTGCCAATACCCCGCTCAGCGGCAACGAGCAGTACTTC. Protein product: CSANTPLSGNEQYF.

V is TRBV7-9 and J is TRBJ1-2; 7 bases line up with TRBD1. In germline, CDR1 is SEHNR, CDR2 FQNEAQ (reference sequence). V gave up 5 bases and J gave up 0 bases; unmatched junction bases: 9. The CDR3 sequence is 16 residues long. CDR3 residues: CASSPRPRGANYGYTF. The CDR3 DNA sequence: TGTGCCAGCAGCCCACGACCCAGGGGGGCTAACTATGGCTACACCTTC.

This clonotype was seen a handful of times. V is TRBV6-6 and J is TRBJ2-2; D remains ambiguous. V was clipped by 7 bases and J by 6 bases, with 6 bases between them. This CDR3 is built from 11 residues. CDR1 and CDR2 from the germline V gene are MNHNY and SVGAGI (reference sequence). The DNA for the CDR3 is TGTGCCAGCATGGCGTCCGGGGAGCTGTTTTTT. Residues: CASMASGELFF.